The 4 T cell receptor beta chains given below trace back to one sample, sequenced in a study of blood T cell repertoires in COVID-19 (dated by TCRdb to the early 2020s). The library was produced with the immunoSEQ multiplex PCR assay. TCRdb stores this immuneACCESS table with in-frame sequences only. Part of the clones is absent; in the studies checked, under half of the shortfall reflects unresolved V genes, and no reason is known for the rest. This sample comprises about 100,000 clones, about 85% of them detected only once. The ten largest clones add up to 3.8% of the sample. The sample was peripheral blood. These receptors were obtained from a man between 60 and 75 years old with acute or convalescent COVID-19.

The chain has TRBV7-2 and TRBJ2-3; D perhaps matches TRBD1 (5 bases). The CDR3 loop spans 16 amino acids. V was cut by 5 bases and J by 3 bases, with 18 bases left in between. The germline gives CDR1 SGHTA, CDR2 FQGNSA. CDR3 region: CASSTASGSGTDTQYF. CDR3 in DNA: TGTGCCAGCAGCACAGCTTCAGGGTCAGGTACAGATACGCAGTATTTT. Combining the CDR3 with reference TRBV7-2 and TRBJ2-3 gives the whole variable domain GAGVSQSPSNKVTEKGKDVELRCDPISGHTALYWYRQSLGQGLEFLIYFQGNSAPDKSGLPSDRFSAERTGGSVSTLTIQRTQQEDSAVYLCASSTASGSGTDTQYFGPGTRLTVL.

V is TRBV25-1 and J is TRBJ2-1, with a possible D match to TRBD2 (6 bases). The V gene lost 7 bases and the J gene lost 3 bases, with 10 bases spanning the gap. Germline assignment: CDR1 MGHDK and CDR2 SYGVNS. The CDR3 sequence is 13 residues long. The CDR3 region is CASKGRSYNEQFF. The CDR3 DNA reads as TGTGCCAGCAAGGGGAGGAGCTACAATGAGCAGTTCTTC.

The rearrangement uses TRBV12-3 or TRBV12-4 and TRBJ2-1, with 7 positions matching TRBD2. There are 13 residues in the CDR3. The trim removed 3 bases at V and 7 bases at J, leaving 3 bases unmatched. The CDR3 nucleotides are TGTGCCAGCAGTTTCACTAGCGCGAATGAGCAGTTCTTC. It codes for CASSFTSANEQFF.

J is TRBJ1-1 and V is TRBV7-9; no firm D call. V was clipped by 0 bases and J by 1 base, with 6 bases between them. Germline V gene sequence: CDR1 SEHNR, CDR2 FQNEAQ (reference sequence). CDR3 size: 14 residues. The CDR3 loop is CASSLARGNTEAFF. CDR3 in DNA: TGTGCCAGCAGCTTAGCGCGGGGGAACACTGAAGCTTTCTTT.